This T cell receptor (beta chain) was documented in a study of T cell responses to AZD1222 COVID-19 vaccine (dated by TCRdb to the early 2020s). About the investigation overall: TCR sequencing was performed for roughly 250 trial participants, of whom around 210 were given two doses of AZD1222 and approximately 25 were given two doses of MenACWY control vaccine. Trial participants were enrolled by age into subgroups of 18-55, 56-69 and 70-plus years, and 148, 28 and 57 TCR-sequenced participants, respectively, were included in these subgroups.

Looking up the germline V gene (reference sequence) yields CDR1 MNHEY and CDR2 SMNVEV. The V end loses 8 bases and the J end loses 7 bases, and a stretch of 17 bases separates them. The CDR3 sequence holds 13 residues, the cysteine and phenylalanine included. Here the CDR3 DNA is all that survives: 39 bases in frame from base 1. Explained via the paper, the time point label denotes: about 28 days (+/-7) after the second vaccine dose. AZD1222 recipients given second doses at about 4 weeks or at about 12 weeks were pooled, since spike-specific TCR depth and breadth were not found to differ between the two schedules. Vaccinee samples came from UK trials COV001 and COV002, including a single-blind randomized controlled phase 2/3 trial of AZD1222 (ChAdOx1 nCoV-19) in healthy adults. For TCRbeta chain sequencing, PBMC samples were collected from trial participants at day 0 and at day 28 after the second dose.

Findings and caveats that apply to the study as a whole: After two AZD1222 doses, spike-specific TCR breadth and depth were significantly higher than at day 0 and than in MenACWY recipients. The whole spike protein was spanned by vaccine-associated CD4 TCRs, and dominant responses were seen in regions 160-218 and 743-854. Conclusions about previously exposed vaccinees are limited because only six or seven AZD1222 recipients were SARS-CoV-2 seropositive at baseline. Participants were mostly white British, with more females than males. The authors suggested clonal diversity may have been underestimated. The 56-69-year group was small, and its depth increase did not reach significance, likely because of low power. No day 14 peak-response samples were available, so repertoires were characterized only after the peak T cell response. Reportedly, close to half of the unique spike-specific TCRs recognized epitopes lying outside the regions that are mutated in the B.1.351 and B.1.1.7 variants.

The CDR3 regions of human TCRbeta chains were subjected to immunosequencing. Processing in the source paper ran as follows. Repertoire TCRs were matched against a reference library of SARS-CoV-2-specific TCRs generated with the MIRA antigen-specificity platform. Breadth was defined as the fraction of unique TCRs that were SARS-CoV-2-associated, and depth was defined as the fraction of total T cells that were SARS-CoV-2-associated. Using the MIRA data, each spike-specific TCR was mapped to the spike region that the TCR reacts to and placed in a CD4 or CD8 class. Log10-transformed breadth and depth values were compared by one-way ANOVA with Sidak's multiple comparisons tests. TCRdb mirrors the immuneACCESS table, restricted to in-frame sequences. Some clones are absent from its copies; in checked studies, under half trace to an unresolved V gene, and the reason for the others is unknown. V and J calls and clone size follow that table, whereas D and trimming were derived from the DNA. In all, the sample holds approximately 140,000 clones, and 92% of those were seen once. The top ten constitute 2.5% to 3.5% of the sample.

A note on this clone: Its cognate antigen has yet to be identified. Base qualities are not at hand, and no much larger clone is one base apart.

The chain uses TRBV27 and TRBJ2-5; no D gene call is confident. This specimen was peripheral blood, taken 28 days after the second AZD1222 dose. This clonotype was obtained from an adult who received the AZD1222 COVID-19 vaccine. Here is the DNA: TGTGCCAGCCGGTCGGAGCCCTCCGGGACCCAGTACTTC. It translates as CASRSEPSGTQYF.